Each of the 12 T cell receptor beta chains below was sequenced from the same sample in a study of shared clonotypes between healthy human individuals. This table comes from immunoSEQ multiplex PCR, and its TCRdb copy is limited to in-frame clones, with some not included. The sample contains over 1.4 million clones, roughly 97% of which appear only once. Sequenced sample: naive CD4+ T cells sorted from blood. Subset given: CD45RA+ positively selected. The receptor set was obtained from a man aged 25-40 years in good health.

This clone is a singleton in its sample. CDR3 DNA sequence: TGTGCCAGCAGCCGCTCTGGGTCCGGTCGGAACAATGAGCAGTTCTTC. Protein sequence: CASSRSGSGRNNEQFF. The chain uses TRBV6-6 and TRBJ2-1; no definite D call. With 6 bases removed from V and 5 bases from J, the gap between germline ends came to 20 bases. The CDR3 loop spans 16 amino acids. Germline V gene lookup returns CDR1 MNHNY and CDR2 SVGAGI (reference sequence).

The chain recombines TRBV6-6 with TRBJ2-1, with D maybe TRBD1 (5 bases). V lost 6 bases and J 12 bases, leaving 15 bases between the germline ends. Germline CDR1 is MNHNY and CDR2 is SVGAGI (reference sequence). The CDR3 extends over 12 amino acids. The CDR3 here is CASSLQVLLQFF. CDR3 nucleotide sequence: TGTGCCAGCAGCCTACAGGTTTTGTTGCAGTTCTTC.

The chain couples TRBV7-2 to TRBJ1-5; D is unresolved. V was clipped by 5 bases and J by 4 bases, with 15 bases between them. The CDR3 consists of 15 residues. CDR1 SGHTA and CDR2 FQGNSA come from the germline V gene. For the CDR3, the DNA is TGTGCCAGCAGCGTGCAGGTGAAATTAAATCAGCCCCAGCATTTT. It specifies CASSVQVKLNQPQHF.

This clone appeared a single time. The chain couples TRBV5-1 to TRBJ2-5, with no clear D. The CDR3 totals 14 residues. The ends were cut back, 2 bases at V and 1 base at J, with 9 bases in the middle. Germline-derived CDR1 and CDR2 are SGHRS and YFSETQ. CDR3 region: CASSFGVVQETQYF. The CDR3 DNA follows: TGCGCCAGCAGCTTCGGAGTTGTCCAAGAGACCCAGTACTTC. Full variable domain (outside the CDR3, taken from reference TRBV5-1 and TRBJ2-5): KAGVTQTPRYLIKTRGQQVTLSCSPISGHRSVSWYQQTPGQGLQFLFEYFSETQRNKGNFPGRFSGRQFSNSRSEMNVSTLELGDSALYLCASSFGVVQETQYFGPGTRLLVL.

The rearrangement uses TRBV5-4 and TRBJ2-1; TRBD1 might be the D (6 bases). V lost 1 base, J lost 6 bases, and 14 bases lay in between. CDR3 length: 15 residues. CDR1 is SGHNT and CDR2 is YYREEE in the germline V gene (reference sequence). The CDR3 sequence: CASSLSGAVINEQFF. DNA of the CDR3: TGTGCCAGCAGCTTGTCAGGGGCGGTCATCAATGAGCAGTTCTTC.

The CDR3 coding sequence is TGCAGCGTACGGACAGGGATGGACTATGGCTACACCTTC. Amino acids: CSVRTGMDYGYTF. The V gene is TRBV29-1, the J gene TRBJ1-2; 8 positions match TRBD1. V lost 6 bases to trimming and J lost 3 bases; unmatched junction nucleotides: 6. CDR1 and CDR2 (germline): SQVTM, ANQGSEA. CDR3 length: 13 amino acids.

The chain links TRBV7-6 to TRBJ1-3; D unclear. The CDR3 covers 17 residues. Germline V gene sequence: CDR1 SGHVS, CDR2 FNYEAQ. Trimming took off 2 bases at V and 2 bases at J, with 16 bases between the two ends. The CDR3 DNA reads as TGTGCCAGCAGCTTAAAAACATCCGATCTAACTGGAAACACCATATATTTT. It specifies CASSLKTSDLTGNTIYF.

The chain is built from TRBV29-1 and TRBJ1-4; tentative D call: TRBD1 (5 bases). The germline V and J ends were trimmed by 1 base and 8 bases, with 17 bases remaining between them. CDR3 length equals 15 residues. Germline assignment: CDR1 SQVTM and CDR2 ANQGSEA. In nucleotides, the CDR3 is TGCAGCGTTGAAGGCGACAGAGGTCTAGGCGAAAAACTGTTTTTT. Protein product: CSVEGDRGLGEKLFF.

V is TRBV9 and J is TRBJ2-2; D is uncertain. Germline V gene sequence: CDR1 SGDLS, CDR2 YYNGEE. V lost 3 bases to trimming and J lost 0 bases, with 9 bases between them. CDR3 size: 15 residues. CDR3 in amino acids: CASSADVTNTGELFF. The CDR3 DNA reads TGTGCCAGCAGCGCGGACGTTACGAACACCGGGGAGCTGTTTTTT.

The chain is built from TRBV11-2 and TRBJ2-7, with 9 nucleotides matching TRBD2. The J segment lost 2 bases and the V segment lost 0 bases, leaving 2 bases of the junction unmatched. CDR3 length: 15 amino acids. CDR1 is SGHAT, CDR2 FQNNGV, per germline. CDR3 sequence reads: CASSLEAGGTYEQYF. In DNA form, the CDR3 reads TGTGCCAGCAGCTTAGAAGCGGGAGGTACCTACGAGCAGTACTTC.

This clone came up once. The chain uses TRBV15 and TRBJ2-7; 9 bases align to TRBD1. Per germline, CDR1 LNHNV and CDR2 YYDKDF (reference sequence). The V segment lost 1 base and the J segment 4 bases; nucleotides outside the gene matches: 5. The CDR3 is made up of 15 amino acids. CDR3 amino acids: CATSRVRTGAYEQYF. The DNA for the CDR3 is TGTGCCACCAGCAGAGTTAGGACAGGGGCATACGAGCAGTACTTC.

For the CDR3, the DNA is TGTGCCAGCATGATTGGAATAGGGACCACCGGGGAGCTGTTTTTT. It codes for CASMIGIGTTGELFF. The chain has TRBV6-1 and TRBJ2-2, with D perhaps being TRBD1 or TRBD2 (5 bases each). The CDR3 totals 15 residues. Between the trimmed V and J ends, which lost 7 bases and 4 bases, there was a span of 16 bases. Germline assignment: CDR1 MNHNS and CDR2 SASEGT.